This entry lists 8 T cell receptor beta chains sequenced from one sample in a study of OX40 agonist ivuxolimab in advanced cancers. The data were produced by immunoSEQ multiplex PCR, yet TCRdb's version contains in-frame clones alone and is incomplete. The sample shows 30,000 to 40,000 clones, roughly four fifths of them seen only once. This specimen was CD4+ or CD8+ T cells sorted from blood, taken in a trial of the OX40 agonist ivuxolimab. These receptors were obtained from an adult with an advanced solid tumor such as melanoma, head and neck, liver or kidney cancer.

The chain uses TRBV11-2 and TRBJ1-5; D remains ambiguous. V was trimmed by 1 base and J by 2 bases, leaving 21 bases between them. Per germline, CDR1 SGHAT and CDR2 FQNNGV. This CDR3 has 19 residues. CDR3 sequence: CASSLVPFPHIRGNQPQHF. The CDR3 bases are TGTGCCAGCAGCTTAGTACCCTTCCCCCATATTCGGGGCAATCAGCCCCAGCATTTT.

The chain has TRBV29-1 and TRBJ2-7; D gene unclear. V was trimmed by 5 bases and J by 2 bases, leaving 13 bases between them. The CDR3 consists of 13 residues. Germline assignment: CDR1 SQVTM and CDR2 ANQGSEA. CDR3 nucleotides: TGCAGCGTTTTAACACTAATTACCTACGAGCAGTACTTC. Translation gives CSVLTLITYEQYF.

The chain has TRBV9 and TRBJ2-7, with 13 bases that match TRBD2. V gave up 4 bases and J gave up 7 bases; unmatched junction bases: 8. The CDR3 covers 15 residues. The germline V gene encodes CDR1 SGDLS and CDR2 YYNGEE. The CDR3 DNA sequence: TGTGCCAGCAGCTCCGGGACTAGCGGGACGGGGGAGCAGTACTTC. Protein sequence: CASSSGTSGTGEQYF.

V is TRBV5-1 and J is TRBJ1-3; TRBD1 matches at 10 bases. The germline V gene has CDR1 SGHRS and CDR2 YFSETQ. The trim removed 0 bases at V and 0 bases at J, leaving 3 bases unmatched. The CDR3 spans 17 residues. The CDR3: CASSLVGQGSSGNTIYF. The CDR3 DNA reads TGCGCCAGCAGCTTGGTGGGACAGGGGAGCTCTGGAAACACCATATATTTT.

The chain combines TRBV9 with TRBJ2-2; D remains unclear. Germline CDR1 and CDR2: SGDLS and YYNGEE. There are 15 residues in the CDR3. Trimming removed 6 bases at V and 1 base at J, with 13 bases between. CDR3 in DNA: TGTGCCAGCAAATTAGGGCAGGAGAACACCGGGGAGCTGTTTTTT. It translates to CASKLGQENTGELFF.

This rearrangement joins TRBV5-1 to TRBJ2-1, with 7 positions matching TRBD1. V dropped 1 base and J dropped 8; count of bases not matched to a gene: 3. The CDR3 spans 13 residues. The germline V gene encodes CDR1 SGHRS and CDR2 YFSETQ. The CDR3 DNA reads TGCGCCAGCAGCTTGTTTACAGGGGATGAGCAGTTCTTC. It is translated as CASSLFTGDEQFF.

Written as DNA, the CDR3 is TGTGCCAGCAGTTTCATTGGGGAGCCCCAGCATTTT. Protein: CASSFIGEPQHF. The chain carries TRBV28 and TRBJ1-5; D unclear. Trimming removed 3 bases at V and 8 bases at J, with 8 bases between. From germline, CDR1 is MDHEN and CDR2 SYDVKM. CDR3 size: 12 residues.

Written as DNA, the CDR3 is TGTGCCAGCAGGACTTTGGTTACCGGGGAGCTGTTTTTT. It translates to CASRTLVTGELFF. The chain is built from TRBV2 and TRBJ2-2; D call uncertain. V lost 6 bases, J lost 5 bases, and 10 bases lay in between. The length of the CDR3 is 13 residues. The germline CDR1 and CDR2 sequences are SNHLY and FYNNEI.